What follows are 7 T cell receptor beta chains derived from one specimen sequenced in a study of cytomegalovirus exposure and HLA in healthy donors. The PCR had 60 Vbeta and 13 Jbeta primers. Produced via immunoSEQ multiplex PCR; TCRdb's table is partial and in-frame only. Its clone listing holds 50,000 to 60,000 clones. Sequencing used PBMCs. The receptors shown here come from a male donor in good health and CMV-seronegative.

Comments on this clone: In the same sample, other DNA sequences code for this CDR3. The rearrangement links TRBV10-1 to TRBJ2-3; 11 nucleotides match TRBD2. The CDR3 is 17 residues long. The J segment lost 2 bases and the V segment lost 7 bases, leaving 11 bases of the junction unmatched. Germline lookup yields CDR1 WNHNN and CDR2 SYGVQD (reference sequence). The CDR3 DNA reads as TGCGCCAGCATCACCGGGACTAGCGGCAGTCTCACAGATACGCAGTATTTT. Translated, it gives CASITGTSGSLTDTQYF.

The rearrangement links TRBV29-1 to TRBJ2-7; 7 bases are a match to TRBD2. The V gene's germline CDR1 is SQVTM and CDR2 ANQGSEA. J lost 4 bases, V lost 0 bases, and 3 bases had no gene match. The CDR3 covers 13 residues. CDR3 sequence reads: CSVEDGGGYEQYF. CDR3 DNA sequence: TGCAGCGTTGAAGATGGCGGGGGTTACGAGCAGTACTTC.

The V gene is TRBV10-3, the J gene TRBJ2-7, with 7 bases fitting TRBD2. V was clipped by 2 bases and J by 4 bases; unmatched bases: 5. CDR1 and CDR2 (germline): ENHRY, SYGVKD. The CDR3 has 14 residues. The CDR3 coding sequence is TGTGCCATCAGTGAGCGACTAGCCAGGTACGAGCAGTACTTC. Amino acids: CAISERLARYEQYF.

This chain joins TRBV5-6 and TRBJ2-7; 8 nucleotides line up with TRBD1. The CDR3 extends over 14 amino acids. The germline V gene has CDR1 SGHDT and CDR2 YYEEEE. V lost 2 bases, J lost 2 bases, and 3 bases stayed unmatched. CDR3 loop: CASSFLGQAYEQYF. CDR3 DNA: TGTGCCAGCAGCTTTTTGGGACAGGCCTACGAGCAGTACTTC.

This rearrangement joins TRBV7-8 to TRBJ2-7, with TRBD1 matching 7 bases. The CDR3 runs to 16 residues. V was clipped by 2 bases and J by 5 bases; unmatched bases: 12. Germline-derived CDR1 and CDR2 are SGHVS and FQNEAQ. CDR3 sequence reads: CASSLPTRGLNHEQYF. The CDR3 coding sequence is TGTGCCAGCAGCTTACCCACGAGGGGGCTCAACCACGAGCAGTACTTC.

This rearrangement joins TRBV11-2 to TRBJ2-2; 8 bases fit TRBD1. V gave up 1 base and J gave up 7 bases; unmatched junction bases: 8. The germline gives CDR1 SGHAT, CDR2 FQNNGV. The CDR3 sequence is 16 residues long. The CDR3 is CASSLAGQGGGGELFF. DNA for the CDR3: TGTGCCAGCAGCTTAGCTGGACAGGGAGGTGGCGGGGAGCTGTTTTTT.

J is TRBJ1-1 and V is TRBV18; D remains ambiguous. Trimming took 3 bases from V and 1 from J, leaving 9 bases between them. Germline CDR1 KGHSH, CDR2 LQKENI. CDR3 length: 14 residues. The CDR3 region is CASSPASRNTEAFF. The CDR3 nucleotides read TGTGCCAGCTCACCCGCCTCGAGGAACACTGAAGCTTTCTTT.